A selection of T cell receptor beta chains follows, all from one sample in a study of CD8+CD57+ T cells in acquired aplastic anemia. MiXCR was run by TCRdb on the reads, yielding one entry per CDR3 protein. The sample has 180,000 or so distinct CDR3 sequences, 48% seen once. Sequencing was performed on sorted CD4+, CD8+, or CD8+CD57+ T cells (not recorded which) from PBMCs. These receptors all come from a human donor with aplastic anemia. Each CDR3 is given with its conserved first and last residue. The D gene is left open where the match is weak. The listing skips clone size in some rows; elsewhere it reads once, few, many or a size class.

abundance	d_gene	v_gene	j_gene	CDR3nt	CDR3aa
-	-	TRBV24-1	TRBJ2-1	TGTGCCACCAGTGAGGCGGTGGGTGAGCAGTTCTTC	CATSEAVGEQFF
many	TRBD1	TRBV5-8	TRBJ1-2	TGTGCCAGCAGCTCGGGGGACAGGTATGGCTACACCTTC	CASSSGDRYGYTF
-	TRBD1	TRBV7-2	TRBJ2-7	TGTGCCAGCAGCTTAGTAGGGACAGGGACCTACGAGCAGTACTTC	CASSLVGTGTYEQYF
-	TRBD1	TRBV7-2	TRBJ1-4	TGTGCCAGCGCTCAACAGGGGACAACTAATGAAAAACTGTTTTTT	CASAQQGTTNEKLFF
many	TRBD1	TRBV20-1	TRBJ1-5	TGCAGTGCCACGGGACAGGGGAGCAATCAGCCCCAGCATTTT	CSATGQGSNQPQHF
many	TRBD2	TRBV4-3	TRBJ2-3	TGCGCCAGCAGTCGTACTAGCGGGGGCTACACAGATACGCAGTATTTT	CASSRTSGGYTDTQYF
-	TRBD2	TRBV4-2	TRBJ2-3	TGTGCCAGCAGCCCTGGGACTAGCGCCTCTAGCACAGATACGCAGTATTTT	CASSPGTSASSTDTQYF
-	TRBD2	TRBV20-1	TRBJ2-7	TGCAGTGCTAACGGACTAGCGGGATTAAGCCACGAGCAGTACTTC	CSANGLAGLSHEQYF
-	-	TRBV7-7	TRBJ2-7	TGTGCTAGCAGCTTAGGTCTCGGGGACGACGAGCAGTACTTC	CASSLGLGDDEQYF
-	TRBD1	TRBV11-2	TRBJ1-3	TGTGCCAGCAGCTCTACCCCAGGGACAGGGGATAGAACTGGAAACACCATATATTTT	CASSSTPGTGDRTGNTIYF
-	-	TRBV11-2	TRBJ2-7	TGTGCCAGCAGCTTAGAGAGGGACATGGACGGTATGGAGCAGTACTTC	CASSLERDMDGMEQYF
few	TRBD1	TRBV2	TRBJ1-3	TGTGCCAGCACCCCCGCGACAGGGCGTGGAAACACCATATATTTT	CASTPATGRGNTIYF
-	-	TRBV6-4	TRBJ1-1	TGTGCCAGCAGGGTAAAAGGGAACACTGAAGCTTTCTTT	CASRVKGNTEAFF
-	-	TRBV2	TRBJ2-7	TGTGCCAGCAGTGTCGGGGCAACCTACGAGCGGTACTTC	CASSVGATYERYF
-	-	TRBV29-1	TRBJ1-2	TGCAGCGTTGAAGTCGGAGGGTTCACTAACTATGGCTACACCTTC	CSVEVGGFTNYGYTF
-	-	TRBV18	TRBJ1-4	TGTGCCAGCTCACCAAATACGGCTCGGGGAAAACTGTTTTTT	CASSPNTARGKLFF